This TCR beta chain is from a study of cytomegalovirus exposure and HLA in healthy donors (dated by TCRdb to the late 2010s). Some background on the complete study: An earlier analysis of 587 of the donors reported 276 Gb of sequence data and around 100 million unique TCR beta sequences obtained from 150 million to 200 million T cells. All discovery cohort repertoires had been generated on a single sequencing platform. The genetic ancestry cluster associated with self-reported Caucasian donors included around 76% of the roughly 400 genotyped donors. Rather than using new phenotypic data, the later analysis identified candidate immune exposures from TCR beta sequences and from how often those sequences occurred across donors. The T cell repertoires of about 700 subjects were profiled by immunosequencing and related to cytomegalovirus serostatus. Both class I and class II loci were covered by HLA typing, at four-digit resolution. Donor age, sex, ethnicity and CMV serostatus were compiled alongside the repertoire data. Besides the first cohort of approximately 670 subjects, a separate validation cohort made up of over 95 different subjects was used. Several DR-DQ haplotypes were treated as single units for association and clustering because of strong linkage in the cohort. To predict cytomegalovirus infection status, the study brought together high-throughput TCR immunosequencing, statistical association of individual TCRs with disease status, and machine learning. Typing coverage varied by locus: roughly 629-640 donors for A, B, C, DRB1 and DQB1; roughly 510 for DQA1; nearly 610 for DPA1; roughly 450 for DPB1. The aim of the study was to test whether cataloging public T cell receptors could identify signatures of past pathogen exposure. A later analysis re-analyzed previously published TCR beta repertoires from roughly 630 donors and added high-resolution HLA genotyping to study TCR occurrence patterns. An earlier analysis of 587 of the donors used high-throughput TCR beta sequencing to judge whether each TCR beta V gene segment behaved as functional or pseudogenic. A later genetic analysis used genome-wide SNP genotypes for about 55% of the 666 donors, treating that subset as a discovery cohort. Around 300 gigabases of sequencing data and approximately 84 million unique TCR sequences were included in an early release covering roughly 700 HLA-typed donors. Among some 410 genotyped donors of the cohort, an average of approximately 240,000 unique TCR beta nucleotide sequences were sequenced per donor, around 18% of them non-productive. Findings and caveats that apply to the study as a whole: Because HLA typing was unavailable for some donors at each locus, only the typed subset was used in association tests. In a later analysis, the rate of TCR association differed among HLA loci, with DRB1 alleles having the most associated TCRs and HLA-C alleles having the fewest. In both the original and validation cohorts, the classifier was reported to diagnose cytomegalovirus status with high specificity and sensitivity. Presence/absence analyses assumed roughly uniform sequencing depth across donors, an assumption that may not hold. A cluster of highly shared sequence variants was judged likely to represent a technical artifact of the sequencing pipeline. Because counts were too low, about 18 rarely observed V segments, including chromosome 9 orphons, were excluded from the earlier analysis of 587 of the donors. In an earlier analysis of 587 of the donors, most TCR beta V segments appeared in productive rearrangements about 90% or about 30% of the time, broadly matching IMGT annotations. In vitro tests confirmed that a few of the cytomegalovirus-associated TCR beta chains recognize cytomegalovirus antigens. Linkage disequilibrium might explain the correlated functional status among segregating V segments, but an unknown experimental factor could not be ruled out. The 87-base-pair reads could not distinguish some IMGT-functional V segments, including TRBV6-2 and TRBV6-3, so those segments were excluded. Most TCR sequences were observed very rarely across donors, whereas some public TCRs were present in many individuals. A later analysis found that most CMV-associated TCR beta chains appeared HLA-restricted, with HLA associations seemingly driven largely by CMV exposure. The study gave a list of 150 to 200 TCR beta chains associated with cytomegalovirus. Compared with the roughly 600-donor mean, donors in an Asian-associated ancestry cluster had fewer N-insertions in productive TCRs, according to a later genetic analysis. V-gene and J-gene trimming of TCR beta chains was associated with a missense DCLRE1C variant in a later genetic analysis, and the association was replicated in an independent cohort. In this cohort, only TCR beta chains were sequenced, and detectable features were limited by the absence of alpha or paired-chain data. The authors suggested that the approach could potentially be generalized to other disease states and immunological phenotypes. In a later analysis, HLA-associated TCR beta chains were found to be more clonally expanded and to have lower generation probabilities than equally common non-associated chains. CMV serostatus was the only immune exposure information available for the cohort. In a later analysis, several top co-occurrence clusters were reported to appear linked to parvovirus B19, influenza, CMV and Epstein-Barr virus. A further reported finding was that TCR beta sequences accurately predicted the HLA-A and HLA-B alleles for most subjects in the first cohort. Specific HLA alleles were associated with some 15,000 TCR beta sequences at a false discovery rate of 0.05 in a later analysis. Strong co-occurrence of HLA alleles, especially DR and DQ, made assigning TCR associations to individual alleles difficult.

The cohort consisted of some 670 healthy bone marrow donors. At the time of sampling, all cohort members were nominally healthy, though unrecorded immune exposures were likely present. The donor tested CMV seropositive and was one of the 289 seropositive cohort members. Every donor gave a peripheral blood sample, and the peripheral blood mononuclear cells from that sample were used for TCR beta sequencing. Genomic DNA was extracted from the blood cell samples with the Qiagen DNeasy Blood Extraction Kit. Receptor libraries were prepared by the immunoSEQ multiplex PCR assay. The multiplex PCR relied on a mix of 60 forward primers for TCR Vbeta segments and 13 reverse primers for TCR Jbeta segments. Amplification of the CDR3 region of rearranged TCR beta genes was performed with a multiplex PCR assay on genomic DNA. The amplified TCR beta libraries were sequenced on the Illumina HiSeq System as 87-base-pair reads. In the authors' own workflow: In a later analysis, tens of millions of unique TCR beta chains were counted across the 666 repertoires, and roughly 11 million of these chains were shared by at least two donors. A nearest-neighbor algorithm error-corrected the raw reads and collapsed the reads into unique sequences, merging closely related sequences to remove PCR and sequencing errors. CDR3 sequences were aligned to IMGT reference sequences to assign V, D and J gene segments. Each retained sequence needed at least a six-nucleotide match to both a V gene segment and a J gene segment. Rearrangements were called productive when the CDR3 lacked stop codons and stayed in frame with V and J; all others were non-productive. Following IMGT convention, CDR3 was defined as the stretch from the second conserved V-encoded cysteine up to the conserved J-encoded phenylalanine. In an earlier analysis of around 540 of the donors, sequences lacking an unambiguous match to a single V gene segment were excluded. An earlier analysis of over 450 of the donors classified V segments as functional when productive rearrangements were above 56.7% and as segregating when the standard deviation between donors was above 5%. A statistical classification framework was built to diagnose cytomegalovirus status from the catalog of TCR beta chain sequences. In a later analysis, TCR nucleotide sequences were compared against IMGT/GENE-DB human TR gene sequences so that V and J genes could be assigned. The TCRdist pipeline was used in a later analysis to assign CDR3 sequences and most-parsimonious VDJ recombination scenarios. In a later analysis, every TCR beta chain was defined by the combination of its CDR3 amino acid sequence and its V-gene family, and reads without a unique V-gene family were dropped. A later analysis removed roughly 590 highly shared, low-generation-probability nucleotide sequences to deal with suspected cross-contamination and a sequencing artifact. In a later analysis, a clonal expansion index was calculated for each public chain from normalized within-repertoire ranks of inferred template counts. In a later analysis, generation probabilities were computed with a VDJ recombination model fitted to out-of-frame rearrangements, and the resulting probabilities were checked against IGoR. In a later analysis, hypergeometric tests were used to score TCR-TCR, TCR-HLA and TCR-CMV co-occurrence, with a repertoire-size bias correction applied to TCR pairs. False discovery rates were estimated in a later analysis by permuting HLA or CMV assignments 20 times. In a later analysis, co-occurring TCRs were grouped using DBSCAN, and TCRdist sequence similarity was added for clustering within HLA-allele-positive subsets. Co-occurrence clustering excluded repertoires with fewer than 30,000 or more than 120,000 public chains, plus five with anomalous nucleotide sharing. Sourced from immuneACCESS, this table was stored by TCRdb with only in-frame sequences that have V and J called. A share of the clones is absent; for the studies checked, an unresolved V gene accounts for under half, and the remainder has no known explanation. Clone size and the V and J calls come from that table; the DNA yielded D and trimming. The sample table records just under 95,000 clones; almost 85% of these occur just once. Around 5.2% of the sample is held by the ten biggest clonotypes.

This clone was observed a handful of times. This clone's antigen is unknown. Nothing much larger sits one base from this clone, and base qualities are not available. The CDR3 has 10 amino acids, counting the end cysteine and phenylalanine. Kept here is only the CDR3 DNA, which spans 30 bases and is read in frame from base 1. CDR1 and CDR2 were assigned from the germline V gene (reference sequence) as LNHDA and SQIVND. V is cut by 8 bases and J by 4 bases, and the space between the germline ends is 5 bases. The receptor's source is a woman under 30 in good health and CMV-seropositive. Source material: PBMCs. The sequence joins TRBV19 to TRBJ1-1; the D segment cannot be called with confidence. The CDR3 protein is CASSGTEAFF. The DNA sequence is given as TGTGCCAGTTCGGGCACTGAAGCTTTCTTT.